This T cell receptor (beta chain) was observed in a study of beta chain features in type 1 diabetes. The V gene lost 4 bases and the J gene lost 7 bases, with 17 bases spanning the gap. CDR1 and CDR2 (germline): SGHDN, FVKESK. This CDR3 region has 14 residues. Expressed TCRB transcripts got sequenced, as all isolated RNA was reverse transcribed. Here immunoSEQ multiplex PCR was the method, and the copy in TCRdb shows in-frame clones only, minus some. The table records under 450,000 clones, approximately 14% of them present only once. The sample was naive CD4+ T cells from blood. This sequence originates from a man in his thirties or forties in good health. J is TRBJ2-7 and V is TRBV14; TRBD1 is a possible D gene (5 bases). The CDR3 loop is CASSLLLGAGEQYF. In DNA form, the CDR3 reads TGTGCCAGCAGCCTCCTCCTAGGGGCAGGGGAGCAGTACTTC.